This record looks at one TCR beta chain sequence and its context. The authors' processing: Amplification with reference gene primers provided the estimates of nucleated cell counts. Sequencing used immunoSEQ multiplex PCR; TCRdb keeps in-frame clones, though not all of them. That table furnishes V, J and clone size, whereas the DNA furnished D and trimming. The sample contains 15,000 to 20,000 clones, 80% of which appear only once. V dropped 0 bases and J dropped 8 bases, with 11 bases sitting between them. The CDR3 has 13 residues. Germline V lookup: CDR1 SGHTS, CDR2 YDEGEE. This sample is drawn from a study of blood T cell repertoires in COVID-19. Study details: Specimens from acute and convalescent COVID-19 originated in the United States, Italy and Spain. PBMCs, B-cell-depleted T cells, or T cells were the source of the cDNA or gDNA that made up the material.

The receptor was isolated from an elderly man with acute or convalescent COVID-19. The rearrangement joins TRBV5-8 to TRBJ1-2; D remains unclear. What was sequenced was peripheral blood. CDR3 loop: CASSLVSSRGYTF. The CDR3 nucleotides are TGTGCCAGCAGCTTGGTCTCCAGTCGAGGCTACACCTTC.